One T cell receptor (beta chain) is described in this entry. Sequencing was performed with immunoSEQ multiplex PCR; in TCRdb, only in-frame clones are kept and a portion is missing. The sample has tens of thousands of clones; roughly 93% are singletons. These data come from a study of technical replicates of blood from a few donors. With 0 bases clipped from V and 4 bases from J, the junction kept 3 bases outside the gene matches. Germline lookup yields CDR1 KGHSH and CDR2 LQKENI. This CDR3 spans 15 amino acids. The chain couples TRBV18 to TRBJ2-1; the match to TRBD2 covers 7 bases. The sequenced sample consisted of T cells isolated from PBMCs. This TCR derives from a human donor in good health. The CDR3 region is CASSPPASGYNEQFF. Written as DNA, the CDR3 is TGTGCCAGCTCACCACCGGCTAGCGGATACAATGAGCAGTTCTTC.